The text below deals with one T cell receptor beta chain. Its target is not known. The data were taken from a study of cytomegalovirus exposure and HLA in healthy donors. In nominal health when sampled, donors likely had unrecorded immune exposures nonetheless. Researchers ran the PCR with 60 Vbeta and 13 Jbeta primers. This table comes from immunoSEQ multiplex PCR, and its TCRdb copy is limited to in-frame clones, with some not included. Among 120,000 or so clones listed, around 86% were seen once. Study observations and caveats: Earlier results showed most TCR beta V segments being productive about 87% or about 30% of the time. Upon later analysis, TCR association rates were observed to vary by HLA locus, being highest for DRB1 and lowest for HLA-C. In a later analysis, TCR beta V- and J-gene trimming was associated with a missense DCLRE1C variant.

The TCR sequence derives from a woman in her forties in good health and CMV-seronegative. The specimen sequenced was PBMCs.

The DNA of the CDR3 is TGTGCCAGCAGTGAATTTCCCCAGAAGACTGAAGCTTTCTTT. This encodes CASSEFPQKTEAFF. The V and J genes are TRBV6-1 and TRBJ1-1; D is unresolved. Germline CDR1 and CDR2: MNHNS and SASEGT. CDR3 size: 14 residues. V was shortened by 2 bases and J by 5 bases, with 12 bases between the two germline ends.